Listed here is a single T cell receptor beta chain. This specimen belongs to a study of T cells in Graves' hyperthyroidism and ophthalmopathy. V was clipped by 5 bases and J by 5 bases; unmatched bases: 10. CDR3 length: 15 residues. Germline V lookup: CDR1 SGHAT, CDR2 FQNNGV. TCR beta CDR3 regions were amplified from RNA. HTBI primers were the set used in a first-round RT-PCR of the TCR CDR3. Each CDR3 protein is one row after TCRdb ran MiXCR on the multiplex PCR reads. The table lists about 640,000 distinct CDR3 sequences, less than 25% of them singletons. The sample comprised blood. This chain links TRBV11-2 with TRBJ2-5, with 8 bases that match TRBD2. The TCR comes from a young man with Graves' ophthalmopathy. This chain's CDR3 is CASSRGGASGETQYF. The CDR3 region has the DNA TGTGCCAGCAGCCGAGGAGGCGCTAGCGGGGAGACCCAGTACTTC.